A selection of T cell receptor beta chains follows, all from one sample in a study of identical twins. TCRdb re-called the 5' RACE reads with MiXCR, one entry per CDR3 protein. The sample comprises approximately 210,000 distinct CDR3 sequences, approximately 9% of which are singletons, and about 5.5% rests with the top ten. Sequencing was carried out using memory (CD45RO+) T cells sorted from blood. The receptors come from a woman younger than 30 in good health. CDR3s include the opening cysteine and the closing phenylalanine or tryptophan. The D gene is left open where the match is weak. The listing skips clone size in some rows; elsewhere it reads once, few, many or a size class.

V	size	D	J	CDR3	DNA
TRBV20-1	NA	NA	TRBJ1-5	CSARKDGSNQPQHF	TGCAGTGCACGAAAGGACGGTAGCAATCAGCCCCAGCATTTT
TRBV12-3/TRBV12-4	few	NA	TRBJ1-5	CASTKYLNQPQHF	TGTGCCAGCACTAAGTACTTGAATCAGCCCCAGCATTTT
TRBV5-1	NA	NA	TRBJ2-3	CASSFPPDGASTDTQYF	TGCGCCAGCAGCTTCCCGCCGGACGGCGCTAGCACAGATACGCAGTATTTT
TRBV7-3	NA	NA	TRBJ1-6	CASSLGILDNSPLHF	TGTGCCAGCAGCTTAGGGATTTTGGATAATTCACCCCTCCACTTT
TRBV27	few	NA	TRBJ1-2	CASRRYGTNYGYTF	TGTGCCAGCAGGCGGTACGGGACAAACTATGGCTACACCTTC
TRBV4-2	NA	TRBD2	TRBJ2-1	CASSPGTGVLGLAGSSYNEQFF	TGTGCCAGCAGCCCCGGGACAGGGGTTCTAGGACTAGCGGGGAGCTCCTACAATGAGCAGTTCTTC
TRBV20-1	NA	TRBD2	TRBJ2-3	CSASGTSGRTDTQYF	TGCAGTGCGAGTGGGACTAGCGGGAGAACAGATACGCAGTATTTT
TRBV27	few	TRBD1	TRBJ1-2	CASRTLQGADYGYTF	TGTGCCAGCAGGACCCTACAGGGGGCGGACTATGGCTACACCTTC
TRBV4-1	few	TRBD2	TRBJ2-3	CASSPTGTSVDTQYF	TGCGCCAGCAGCCCTACCGGGACTAGTGTAGATACGCAGTATTTT
TRBV30	NA	NA	TRBJ2-1	CAYRLGLYNEQFF	TGTGCCTACCGACTAGGCCTCTACAATGAGCAGTTCTTC
TRBV6-5	NA	NA	TRBJ2-1	CASSDSWWSSHNEQFF	TGTGCCAGCAGTGACTCATGGTGGTCGTCCCACAATGAGCAGTTCTTC
TRBV12-3/TRBV12-4	few	NA	TRBJ2-2	CASRGDIPTGELFF	TGTGCCAGCAGGGGGGACATTCCTACCGGGGAGCTGTTTTTT
TRBV12-3/TRBV12-4	few	NA	TRBJ2-1	CASSLPWGAYNEQFF	TGTGCCAGCAGTTTACCCTGGGGGGCCTACAATGAGCAGTTCTTC
TRBV15	many	NA	TRBJ2-5	CATSRDLGEQETQYF	TGTGCCACCAGCAGAGATTTAGGGGAACAAGAGACCCAGTACTTC
TRBV20-1	NA	TRBD1	TRBJ2-3	CSARGQGQMPRDTQYF	TGCAGTGCTAGAGGACAGGGTCAAATGCCCCGGGATACGCAGTATTTT
TRBV7-2	NA	NA	TRBJ2-7	CASSSYALASLSGEQYF	TGTGCCAGCAGCTCTTACGCCCTAGCGTCTTTAAGTGGGGAGCAGTACTTC
TRBV6-1	few	TRBD1	TRBJ2-2	CASRVGDRAAGELFF	TGTGCCAGCAGAGTTGGTGACAGGGCGGCCGGGGAGCTGTTTTTT
TRBV7-6	NA	NA	TRBJ2-7	CASSSVRGEQYF	TGTGCCAGCAGTTCGGTACGGGGCGAGCAGTACTTC
TRBV2	few	TRBD1	TRBJ2-7	CASSGTGGYSYEQYF	TGTGCCAGCAGCGGGACAGGGGGGTATTCCTACGAGCAGTACTTC
TRBV27	few	TRBD1	TRBJ1-1	CASIQAGQGATEAFF	TGTGCCAGCATCCAGGCGGGACAGGGGGCGACTGAAGCTTTCTTT
TRBV20-1	NA	NA	TRBJ2-7	CSAQKTYEQYF	TGCAGTGCCCAGAAGACCTACGAGCAGTACTTC
TRBV15	few	NA	TRBJ2-7	CATRAGQNYEQYF	TGTGCCACGAGGGCAGGTCAGAACTACGAGCAGTACTTC
TRBV5-1	NA	NA	TRBJ2-4	CASSLGLGSAGAKNIQYF	TGCGCCAGCAGCTTGGGTTTAGGGTCCGCAGGGGCCAAAAACATTCAGTACTTC
TRBV30	NA	TRBD1	TRBJ2-6	CALGQAGANVLTF	TGTGCCTTGGGACAGGCTGGGGCCAACGTCCTGACTTTC
TRBV7-2	many	TRBD2	TRBJ2-3	CASSAGGVGTDTQYF	TGTGCCAGCAGCGCCGGGGGGGTCGGCACAGATACGCAGTATTTT
TRBV24-1	many	NA	TRBJ2-3	CATSDRGSTGDTQYF	TGTGCCACCAGTGACCGGGGGTCCACGGGAGATACGCAGTATTTT
TRBV12-3/TRBV12-4	few	TRBD1	TRBJ1-2	CASSSPGKGAVGYTF	TGTGCCAGCAGTTCCCCTGGAAAGGGGGCTGTTGGCTACACCTTC
TRBV5-1	NA	TRBD1	TRBJ2-3	CASSLETGATQYF	TGCGCCAGCAGCTTGGAGACAGGGGCTACGCAGTATTTT
TRBV2	NA	NA	TRBJ2-4	CASSGGADPKNIQYF	TGTGCCAGCAGTGGAGGGGCAGACCCAAAAAACATTCAGTACTTC
TRBV20-1	many	NA	TRBJ1-1	CSAPSRFLTEAFF	TGCAGTGCCCCATCTCGGTTTCTCACTGAAGCTTTCTTT
TRBV15	few	NA	TRBJ2-7	CATSRQQGSSYEQYF	TGTGCCACCAGCAGACAGCAGGGAAGCTCCTACGAGCAGTACTTC
TRBV9	few	TRBD2	TRBJ2-5	CASSVENSERDFRETQYF	TGTGCCAGCAGCGTAGAAAATTCTGAGCGGGACTTTAGGGAGACCCAGTACTTC
TRBV5-1	NA	TRBD2	TRBJ2-7	CASSLAASGVLNEQYF	TGCGCCAGCAGCTTGGCCGCTAGCGGCGTCCTTAACGAGCAGTACTTC
TRBV12-3/TRBV12-4	few	TRBD2	TRBJ2-1	CALAGSSGRNEQFF	TGTGCCCTCGCCGGAAGTAGCGGGAGGAATGAGCAGTTCTTC
TRBV19	once	NA	TRBJ2-5	CASSRGDVRETQYF	TGTGCCAGTAGTCGTGGGGACGTAAGAGAGACCCAGTACTTC
TRBV4-3	many	NA	TRBJ1-1	CASSQDSGPVTEAFF	TGCGCCAGCAGCCAAGATTCGGGTCCGGTAACTGAAGCTTTCTTT
TRBV12-3/TRBV12-4	few	TRBD1	TRBJ1-2	CASSSRGPWRGYTF	TGTGCCAGCAGTAGCAGGGGGCCTTGGCGTGGCTACACCTTC
TRBV2	few	TRBD1	TRBJ2-1	CASGGGGQGAYNEQFF	TGTGCCAGCGGAGGAGGGGGACAGGGGGCCTACAATGAGCAGTTCTTC
TRBV29-1	few	NA	TRBJ1-1	CSVEGVGGQAFF	TGCAGCGTTGAAGGAGTCGGGGGACAAGCTTTCTTT
TRBV7-2	few	NA	TRBJ2-5	CASSLMRGAETQYF	TGTGCCAGCAGCTTAATGAGGGGGGCAGAGACCCAGTACTTC
TRBV5-1	NA	NA	TRBJ2-7	CASSTVSRGEQYF	TGCGCCAGCAGCACCGTATCCAGGGGTGAGCAGTACTTC
TRBV2	many	TRBD2	TRBJ2-3	CASVPGTSIADTQYF	TGTGCCAGTGTTCCCGGGACTAGCATCGCAGATACGCAGTATTTT
TRBV10-2	few	NA	TRBJ1-2	CASSALGRDPGYTF	TGCGCCAGCAGTGCCTTAGGGAGGGACCCTGGCTACACCTTC
TRBV11-3	NA	NA	TRBJ2-3	CASIPGFSGTDTQYF	TGTGCCAGCATCCCTGGGTTTAGCGGAACAGATACGCAGTATTTT
TRBV2	few	NA	TRBJ1-1	CASSESGNEAFF	TGTGCCAGCAGTGAATCGGGAAATGAAGCTTTCTTT
TRBV7-6	NA	NA	TRBJ2-5	CASSLSVRQETQYF	TGTGCCAGCAGCCTTTCAGTAAGACAAGAGACCCAGTACTTC
TRBV7-2	NA	TRBD2	TRBJ2-1	CASRLPGTSGSHEQFF	TGTGCCAGCAGGCTCCCGGGGACTAGCGGGAGCCATGAGCAGTTCTTC
TRBV4-2	NA	TRBD2	TRBJ2-5	CASSQAGTSGGPQETQYF	TGTGCCAGCAGCCAAGCTGGGACTAGCGGAGGGCCCCAAGAGACCCAGTACTTC
TRBV20-1	many	TRBD2	TRBJ2-1	CSASPLGLAGPYNEQFF	TGCAGTGCTAGCCCCCTAGGACTAGCGGGGCCCTACAATGAGCAGTTCTTC
TRBV20-1	many	NA	TRBJ2-1	CSAVRLANEQFF	TGCAGTGCTGTCAGACTTGCCAATGAGCAGTTCTTC
TRBV6-1	NA	NA	TRBJ2-5	CASSEWSSSPQETQYF	TGTGCCAGCAGTGAATGGAGTAGCTCGCCCCAAGAGACCCAGTACTTC
TRBV15	few	TRBD2	TRBJ2-7	CATSRGASGINSIPYEQYF	TGTGCCACCAGCAGAGGGGCTAGCGGGATCAATTCTATACCTTACGAGCAGTACTTC
TRBV12-3/TRBV12-4	few	NA	TRBJ2-3	CASSLQFGPQYF	TGTGCCAGCAGTTTGCAGTTCGGTCCGCAGTATTTT
TRBV20-1	NA	NA	TRBJ2-7	CSATGQLYEQYF	TGCAGTGCTACAGGACAGCTCTACGAGCAGTACTTC
TRBV7-9	NA	NA	TRBJ2-5	CASSLRDSEETQYF	TGTGCCAGCAGCTTACGGGACTCGGAAGAGACCCAGTACTTC
TRBV20-1	few	TRBD2	TRBJ2-4	CSAHILAGVAYVENIQYF	TGCAGTGCTCACATCCTAGCGGGCGTCGCCTACGTGGAAAACATTCAGTACTTC
TRBV7-2	few	NA	TRBJ2-1	CASSFRRVSSYNEQFF	TGTGCCAGCAGCTTCAGGCGGGTGAGCTCCTACAATGAGCAGTTCTTC
TRBV6-2/TRBV6-3	NA	NA	TRBJ2-7	CASREPSGTRIEQYF	TGTGCCAGCAGAGAACCCTCCGGGACTCGGATCGAGCAGTACTTC